This passage covers 4 T cell receptor beta chains from one sample sequenced in a study of blood T cells in healthy people across ages. Combining a sample-barcoded 5' primer with a J-beta primer mix, a second PCR ran for about 7 to 11 cycles. One entry per CDR3 protein, called by TCRdb with MiXCR from the 5' RACE reads. The data show hundreds of thousands of distinct CDR3 sequences, 32% seen once. Specimen: blood. These receptors were collected from a woman aged 80 or over in good health.

The count of this clonotype is one. V usage is TRBV29-1 and J usage is TRBJ2-1, with D perhaps given as TRBD1 or TRBD2 (5 bases each). Germline CDR1 reads SQVTM; CDR2 reads ANQGSEA. Trimming took 1 base from V and 8 from J, leaving 12 bases between them. The CDR3 totals 13 residues. The CDR3 is CSVEGGSGYEQFF. CDR3 nucleotide sequence: TGCAGCGTTGAAGGGGGGTCAGGGTATGAGCAGTTCTTC.

This clonotype turned up a few times. The rearrangement joins TRBV25-1 to TRBJ1-1, with TRBD1 matching over 7 bases. V lost 9 bases and J lost 0; bases outside the gene matches: 7. The germline CDR1 and CDR2 sequences are MGHDK and SYGVNS. CDR3 length: 14 residues. CDR3 protein: CARLQGSMNTEAFF. CDR3 nucleotides: TGTGCCAGACTACAGGGGAGCATGAACACTGAAGCTTTCTTT.

This clonotype was counted at least ten times. The gene calls are TRBV20-1 and TRBJ2-7, with TRBD2 matching over 14 bases. Germline trimming cut 3 bases from V and 5 bases from J; bases unmatched to any gene: 12. Germline V CDR1 and CDR2: DFQATT, SNEGSKA (reference sequence). This CDR3 comprises 17 residues. CDR3 sequence reads: CSAREGLAGALLHEQYF. The CDR3 nucleotides are TGCAGTGCTAGGGAGGGACTAGCGGGGGCCCTGTTGCACGAGCAGTACTTC.

The table lists this clonotype with a few counts. A much larger clone lies a single base off, so this may be a read error. The J gene is TRBJ2-1, the V gene TRBV7-2; 7 nucleotides match TRBD2. J lost 0 bases, V lost 4 bases, and 3 bases had no gene match. This CDR3 has 15 residues. Germline V lookup: CDR1 SGHTA, CDR2 FQGNSA. CDR3 coding DNA: TGTGCCAGCAGCTCGCGGGGGAACTCCTACAATGAGCAGTTCTTC. Translating gives CASSSRGNSYNEQFF.